These 7 T cell receptor beta chains share one sample of origin, sequenced in a study of regulatory T cells in long-lasting Graves disease. Researchers made TCR beta libraries by using iRepertoire HTBI primers and running Arm-PCR on CDR3 regions. MiXCR was run by TCRdb on the multiplex PCR reads, yielding one entry per CDR3 protein. The repertoire holds under 350,000 distinct CDR3 sequences, with under 25% as singletons. Time point described: persistent/refractory GD, antithyroid drugs over 5 years with positive TRAb. PBMC RNA was the source of the TCR library. Source: peripheral blood mononuclear cells (PBMCs), taken when the disease was refractory, from a patient treated with antithyroid drugs. The receptors come from a female donor with Graves disease.

The chain has TRBV27 and TRBJ2-7, with 9 bases identical to TRBD2. V shed 8 bases and J 6 bases; nucleotides not matched to a gene: 5. This CDR3 is built from 12 residues. In germline, CDR1 is MNHEY, CDR2 SMNVEV (reference sequence). CDR3 in amino acids: CASGVAGAEQYF. In DNA, the CDR3 is TGTGCCAGCGGGGTAGCGGGAGCCGAGCAGTACTTC.

The gene calls are TRBV27 and TRBJ2-1; D is unclear. CDR3 length: 13 residues. Trimming took off 5 bases at V and 3 bases at J, with 8 bases between the two ends. Germline V CDR1 and CDR2: MNHEY, SMNVEV (reference sequence). The chain's CDR3 is CASSPADYNEQFF. CDR3 DNA: TGTGCCAGCAGTCCGGCGGACTACAATGAGCAGTTCTTC.

This clonotype was seen repeatedly, ten times or more. The chain couples TRBV6-5 to TRBJ2-7; 7 positions match TRBD1. This CDR3 region has 14 residues. Germline V gene sequence: CDR1 MNHEY, CDR2 SVGAGI. The V gene end was trimmed by 2 bases and the J gene end by 6 bases; junction bases not matched to a gene: 7. CDR3 region: CASSYGNRGGEQYF. The CDR3 bases are TGTGCCAGCAGTTACGGGAACAGGGGTGGCGAGCAGTACTTC.

This clonotype was seen at least ten times. The rearrangement links TRBV3-1 to TRBJ1-1; 7 bases align to TRBD1. Per germline, CDR1 LGHDT and CDR2 YNNKEL (reference sequence). V dropped 3 bases and J dropped 5; count of bases not matched to a gene: 3. The CDR3 runs to 13 residues. In DNA, the CDR3 is TGTGCCAGCAGCCAGGCAGGGGGAACTGAAGCTTTCTTT. This sequence encodes CASSQAGGTEAFF.

V usage is TRBV29-1 and J usage is TRBJ2-7; TRBD2 aligns across 10 bases. The trim removed 4 bases at V and 7 bases at J, leaving 10 bases unmatched. CDR3 length: 14 amino acids. Germline V lookup: CDR1 SQVTM, CDR2 ANQGSEA. The CDR3 nucleotides are TGCAGCGTTGCCACTAGCGGGACCTTTAGGGAGCAGTACTTC. Its translation: CSVATSGTFREQYF.

This rearrangement joins TRBV6-5 to TRBJ1-1, with D possibly TRBD1 on 5 matching bases. This CDR3 is 14 amino acids long. Trimming took off 4 bases at V and 3 bases at J, with 12 bases between the two ends. From germline, CDR1 is MNHEY and CDR2 SVGAGI. CDR3 bases: TGTGCCAGCAGTTCCCTCAGGGTCGACACTGAAGCTTTCTTT. Translation: CASSSLRVDTEAFF.

The genes are TRBV20-1 and TRBJ2-7; D call uncertain. V was clipped by 0 bases and J by 5 bases, with 23 bases between them. CDR3 length: 17 amino acids. Germline-derived CDR1 and CDR2 are DFQATT and SNEGSKA (reference sequence). The CDR3 here is CSARDRQEATLFDEQYF. CDR3 DNA sequence: TGCAGTGCTAGAGATCGCCAGGAAGCAACCCTTTTCGACGAGCAGTACTTC.